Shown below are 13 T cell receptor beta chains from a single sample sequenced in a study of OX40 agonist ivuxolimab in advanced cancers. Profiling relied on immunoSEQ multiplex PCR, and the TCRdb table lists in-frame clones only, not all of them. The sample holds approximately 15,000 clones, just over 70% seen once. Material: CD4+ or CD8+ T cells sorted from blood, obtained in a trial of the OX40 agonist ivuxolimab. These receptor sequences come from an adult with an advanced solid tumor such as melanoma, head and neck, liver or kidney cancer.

CDR3 in DNA: TGCAGCGTTGGCAGGGTTAATGAAAAACTGTTTTTT. Translation gives CSVGRVNEKLFF. This chain uses TRBV29-1 with TRBJ1-4, with D possibly being TRBD1 (5 bases). The V end was cut by 4 bases, the J end by 4 bases, with 7 bases between. This CDR3 region has 12 residues. Germline CDR1 is SQVTM and CDR2 is ANQGSEA.

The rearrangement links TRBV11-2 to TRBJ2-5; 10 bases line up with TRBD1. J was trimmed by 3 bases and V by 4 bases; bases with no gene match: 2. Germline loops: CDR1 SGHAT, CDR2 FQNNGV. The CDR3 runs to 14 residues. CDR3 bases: TGTGCCAGCAGCTCAGGGACAGGGGAAGAGACCCAGTACTTC. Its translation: CASSSGTGEETQYF.

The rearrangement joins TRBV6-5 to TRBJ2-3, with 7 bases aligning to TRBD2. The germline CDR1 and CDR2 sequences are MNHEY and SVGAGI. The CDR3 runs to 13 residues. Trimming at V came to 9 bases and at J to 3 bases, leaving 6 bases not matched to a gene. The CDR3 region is CASREAETDTQYF. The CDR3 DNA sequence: TGTGCCAGTCGGGAGGCTGAGACAGATACGCAGTATTTT.

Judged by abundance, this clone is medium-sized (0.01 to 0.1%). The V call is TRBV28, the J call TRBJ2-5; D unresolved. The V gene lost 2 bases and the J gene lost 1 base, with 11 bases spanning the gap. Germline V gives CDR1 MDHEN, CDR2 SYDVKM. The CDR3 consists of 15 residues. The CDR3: CASSLNIAAQETQYF. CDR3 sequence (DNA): TGTGCCAGCAGTTTAAATATTGCGGCCCAAGAGACCCAGTACTTC.

CDR3 nucleotide sequence: TGTGCCTGGGAGCTAGCGGGAGGCAGCTCCTACGAGCAGTACTTC. Its translation is CAWELAGGSSYEQYF. The genes are TRBV30 and TRBJ2-7; the match to TRBD2 covers 11 bases. The CDR3 is 15 residues long. The germline gives CDR1 GTSNPN, CDR2 SVGIG (reference sequence). Trimming took 5 bases from V and 0 from J; bases not matched to a gene: 6.

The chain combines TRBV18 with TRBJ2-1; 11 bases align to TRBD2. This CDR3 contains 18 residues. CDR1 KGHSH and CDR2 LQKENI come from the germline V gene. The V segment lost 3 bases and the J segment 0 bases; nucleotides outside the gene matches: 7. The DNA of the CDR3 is TGTGCCAGCTCACCGCCGGGACTAGCGGTACCCTCCTACAATGAGCAGTTCTTC. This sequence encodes CASSPPGLAVPSYNEQFF.

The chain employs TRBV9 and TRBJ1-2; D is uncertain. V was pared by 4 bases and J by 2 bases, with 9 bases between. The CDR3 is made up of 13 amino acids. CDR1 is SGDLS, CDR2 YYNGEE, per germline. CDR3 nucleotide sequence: TGTGCCAGCAGCAGGACCGCGAACTATGGCTACACCTTC. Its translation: CASSRTANYGYTF.

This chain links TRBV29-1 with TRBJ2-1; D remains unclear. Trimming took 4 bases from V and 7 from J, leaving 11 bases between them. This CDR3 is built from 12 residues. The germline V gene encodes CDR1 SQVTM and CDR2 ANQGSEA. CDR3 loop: CSVVGPLNEQFF. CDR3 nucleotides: TGCAGCGTTGTGGGCCCCTTGAATGAGCAGTTCTTC.

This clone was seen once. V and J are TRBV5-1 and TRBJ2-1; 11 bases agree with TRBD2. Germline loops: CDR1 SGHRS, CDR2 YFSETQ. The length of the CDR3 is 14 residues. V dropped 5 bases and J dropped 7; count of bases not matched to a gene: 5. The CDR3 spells CASRLAGVLNEQFF. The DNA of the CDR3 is TGCGCCAGCAGACTAGCGGGAGTGCTAAATGAGCAGTTCTTC. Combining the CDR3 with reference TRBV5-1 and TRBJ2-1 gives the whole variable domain KAGVTQTPRYLIKTRGQQVTLSCSPISGHRSVSWYQQTPGQGLQFLFEYFSETQRNKGNFPGRFSGRQFSNSRSEMNVSTLELGDSALYLCASRLAGVLNEQFFGPGTRLTVL.

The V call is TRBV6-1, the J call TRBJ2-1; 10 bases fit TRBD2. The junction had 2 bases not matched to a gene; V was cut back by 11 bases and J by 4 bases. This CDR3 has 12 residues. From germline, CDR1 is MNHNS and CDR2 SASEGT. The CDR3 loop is CAGGLAYNEQFF. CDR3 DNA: TGTGCCGGGGGACTAGCGTACAATGAGCAGTTCTTC.

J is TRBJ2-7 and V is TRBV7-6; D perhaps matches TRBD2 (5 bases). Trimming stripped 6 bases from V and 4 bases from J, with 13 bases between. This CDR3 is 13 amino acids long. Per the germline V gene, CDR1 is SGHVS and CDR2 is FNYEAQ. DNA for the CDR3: TGTGCCAGCAGTGGACCTGGCGGGTACGAGCAGTACTTC. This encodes CASSGPGGYEQYF.

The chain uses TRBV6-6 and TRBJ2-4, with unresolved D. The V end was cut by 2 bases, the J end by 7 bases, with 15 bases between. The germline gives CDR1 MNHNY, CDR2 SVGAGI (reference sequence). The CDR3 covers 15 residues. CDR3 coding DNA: TGTGCCAGCAGTTACCAGACGGCTACAACGAACATTCAGTACTTC. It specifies CASSYQTATTNIQYF.

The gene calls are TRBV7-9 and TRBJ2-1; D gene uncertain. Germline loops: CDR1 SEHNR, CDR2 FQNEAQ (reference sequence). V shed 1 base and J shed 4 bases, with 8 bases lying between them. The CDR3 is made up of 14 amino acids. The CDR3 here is CASSLVGPYNEQFF. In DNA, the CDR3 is TGTGCCAGCAGCTTAGTTGGTCCTTACAATGAGCAGTTCTTC.